The rows below give T cell receptor beta chains drawn from one sample of a study of blood T cells in healthy people across ages. TCRdb independently ran MiXCR on the 5' RACE reads; one entry per CDR3 protein. This sample yields about 640,000 distinct CDR3 sequences, of which roughly three fifths are seen a single time; 30% to 45% belongs to the top ten. Specimen: blood. These receptors all stem from a man aged 60 to 69 in good health. CDR3s include the opening cysteine and the closing phenylalanine or tryptophan. The D gene is left open where the match is weak. Rows may omit the clone size; those that give it use once, few, many or a size class.

V,size,D,J,CDR3,DNA
TRBV5-1,-,-,TRBJ2-1,CASSRTTGINEQFF,TGCGCCAGCAGCCGAACGACAGGTATCAATGAGCAGTTCTTC
TRBV6-4,-,-,TRBJ1-1,CASSEGPYGTEAFF,TGTGCCAGCAGTGAAGGGCCCTATGGCACTGAAGCTTTCTTT
TRBV7-2,-,-,TRBJ2-4,CAGSLIGSPNIQYF,TGTGCCGGCAGCTTGATAGGTTCTCCGAACATTCAGTACTTC
TRBV9,-,-,TRBJ2-1,CASSKDMVAGTNNEQFF,TGTGCCAGCAGCAAAGATATGGTCGCGGGGACAAACAATGAGCAGTTCTTC
TRBV12-3/TRBV12-4,-,-,TRBJ1-1,CASSFWGTGEAFF,TGTGCCAGCAGTTTCTGGGGGACCGGTGAAGCTTTCTTT
TRBV7-9,-,-,TRBJ2-3,CASGWDGSTDTQYF,TGTGCCAGCGGCTGGGACGGAAGCACAGATACGCAGTATTTT
TRBV27,few,TRBD2,TRBJ2-5,CASRGGVRETQYF,TGTGCCAGCAGGGGAGGGGTCCGAGAGACCCAGTACTTC
TRBV5-1,-,-,TRBJ2-2,CASSQSGTPNTGELFF,TGCGCCAGCAGTCAATCTGGGACACCTAACACCGGGGAGCTGTTTTTT
TRBV29-1,-,TRBD1,TRBJ2-7,CSGRDSDYEQYF,TGCAGCGGCCGGGACAGTGACTACGAGCAGTACTTC
TRBV7-2,-,-,TRBJ2-7,CASSPASDGPYEQYF,TGTGCCAGCAGCCCCGCAAGCGATGGCCCTTACGAGCAGTACTTC
TRBV12-5,-,-,TRBJ2-5,CASGLDRTQQETQYF,TGTGCTAGTGGTTTGGACCGGACACAGCAAGAGACCCAGTACTTC